Listed here are 31 T cell receptor beta chains from one sample, sequenced in a study of cytomegalovirus exposure and HLA in healthy donors. With 60 Vbeta and 13 Jbeta primers, the PCR was carried out. This table comes from immunoSEQ multiplex PCR, and its TCRdb copy is limited to in-frame clones, with some not included. The table has around 150,000 clones, more than 70% seen once. The sequenced sample consisted of PBMCs. These TCRs come from a woman aged 35 to 49 in good health and CMV-seropositive.

V is TRBV28 and J is TRBJ1-2, with D tentatively TRBD1 (5 bases). CDR1 MDHEN and CDR2 SYDVKM come from the germline V gene. The CDR3 totals 16 residues. V was clipped by 4 bases and J by 4 bases, with 19 bases between them. The CDR3 region is CASSSGRGNLAYGYTF. The DNA of the CDR3 is TGTGCCAGCAGTTCGGGGCGCGGGAACTTGGCCTATGGCTACACCTTC.

The chain employs TRBV7-8 and TRBJ2-5; TRBD2 matches at 11 bases. The germline V gene encodes CDR1 SGHVS and CDR2 FQNEAQ. After removal of 2 bases from V and 2 bases from J, the junction contained 13 bases not matched to a gene. The CDR3 loop spans 19 amino acids. The CDR3 DNA follows: TGTGCCAGCAGCTTATTTTTAGCGGGAGGGCCAAGCCAACAAGAGACCCAGTACTTC. Translation gives CASSLFLAGGPSQQETQYF.

This clone was counted once. The J gene is TRBJ1-2, the V gene TRBV10-2, with TRBD1 matching 7 bases. Per germline, CDR1 WSHSY and CDR2 SAAADI. With V trimmed by 2 bases and J by 7 bases, 4 bases remained unmatched. The CDR3 consists of 13 residues. CDR3 bases: TGCGCCAGCAGTGAGACGTCAGGGGGTGGCTACACCTTC. Its translation: CASSETSGGGYTF.

This rearrangement joins TRBV7-2 to TRBJ1-5; 10 bases match TRBD1. V shed 0 bases and J 15 bases; nucleotides not matched to a gene: 14. This CDR3 is 16 amino acids long. Germline values: CDR1 SGHTA, CDR2 FQGNSA. DNA of the CDR3: TGTGCCAGCAGCTTAGCCTCCGGGACAGGGGAAGGGGTGCGGCATTTT. It encodes CASSLASGTGEGVRHF.

There are a few counts of this clone. This CDR3 reads CASSFPGNRGHTEAFF. The CDR3 DNA reads TGTGCCAGCAGCTTTCCGGGGAACAGGGGGCATACTGAAGCTTTCTTT. J is TRBJ1-1 and V is TRBV5-4; 9 bases are shared with TRBD1. Losses at the gene ends were 2 bases for V and 5 bases for J; bases not matched to a gene: 10. The CDR3 loop spans 16 amino acids. Germline CDR1 and CDR2: SGHNT and YYREEE (reference sequence).

The rearrangement joins TRBV18 to TRBJ2-1, with a weak D call TRBD2 (5 bases). The CDR3 consists of 16 residues. Germline V CDR1 and CDR2: KGHSH, LQKENI. Between the trimmed V and J ends, which lost 3 bases and 0 bases, there was a span of 12 bases. The CDR3 reads CASSPRAGSSYNEQFF. CDR3 nucleotide sequence: TGTGCCAGCTCACCCCGGGCGGGTAGCTCCTACAATGAGCAGTTCTTC.

This clone appeared a few times. This chain links TRBV7-9 with TRBJ1-2; 9 bases fit TRBD1. Germline CDR1 reads SEHNR; CDR2 reads FQNEAQ (reference sequence). The V and J ends lost 4 bases and 1 base, in that order; junction bases with no gene match: 7. The CDR3 runs 16 residues. CDR3 sequence reads: CASSSYRGPDNYGYTF. The CDR3 nucleotides read TGTGCCAGCAGCTCTTACAGGGGGCCCGATAACTATGGCTACACCTTC.

J is TRBJ2-2 and V is TRBV19, with 16 bases lining up with TRBD2. This CDR3 contains 20 residues. J lost 0 bases, V lost 2 bases, and 6 bases had no gene match. Per the germline V gene, CDR1 is LNHDA and CDR2 is SQIVND (reference sequence). CDR3 region: CASSIKGLAGGPTNTGELFF. As DNA, the CDR3 is TGTGCCAGTAGTATAAAGGGACTAGCGGGAGGGCCCACGAACACCGGGGAGCTGTTTTTT.

This clone has just one count. The gene calls are TRBV6-6 and TRBJ1-2; 8 positions match TRBD1. This CDR3 contains 12 residues. In germline, CDR1 is MNHNY, CDR2 SVGAGI (reference sequence). Germline trimming cut 6 bases from V and 7 bases from J; bases unmatched to any gene: 4. CDR3 sequence (DNA): TGTGCCAGCAGCCAGGACAGGGCTGGCTACACCTTC. This gives the protein CASSQDRAGYTF.

A single count supports this clone. V is TRBV11-2 and J is TRBJ1-1; tentatively, D is TRBD1 (5 bases). V lost 1 base and J 5 bases, leaving 17 bases between the germline ends. The CDR3 loop spans 16 amino acids. The germline gives CDR1 SGHAT, CDR2 FQNNGV. The CDR3, as DNA: TGTGCCAGCAGCTTAGGATCAGGGTGGGGAATGACTGAAGCTTTCTTT. It codes for CASSLGSGWGMTEAFF.

With regard to this clone: A junction boundary mismatches the germline segment, possibly from a read error. The rearrangement uses TRBV7-9 and TRBJ1-2; 7 positions match TRBD1. The CDR3 totals 17 residues. The germline CDR1 and CDR2 sequences are SEHNR and FQNEAQ (reference sequence). DNA for the CDR3: TGTTCCAGCAGCTTTCCCGGGACAGAGTTCTTTAACTATGGCTACACCTTC. Translating it yields CSSSFPGTEFFNYGYTF.

CDR3 bases: TGTGCCAGCAGTTTATCGGGAGGGTGGCTGTTTTTT. Translation gives CASSLSGGWLFF. V is TRBV28 and J is TRBJ2-2; TRBD2 agrees at 8 bases. Per the germline V gene, CDR1 is MDHEN and CDR2 is SYDVKM. CDR3 length equals 12 residues. The V gene end was trimmed by 1 base and the J gene end by 13 bases; junction bases not matched to a gene: 2.

This rearrangement joins TRBV5-4 to TRBJ2-1, with 7 bases aligning to TRBD1. Germline lookup yields CDR1 SGHNT and CDR2 YYREEE (reference sequence). V dropped 5 bases and J dropped 0; count of bases not matched to a gene: 11. The CDR3 sequence is 17 residues long. The CDR3 DNA follows: TGTGCCAGCAGAGATCGACAGGGACAAAGCTCCTACAATGAGCAGTTCTTC. It translates to CASRDRQGQSSYNEQFF.

This clone was seen only a few times. The chain has TRBV7-2 and TRBJ2-4; TRBD2 matches 9 bases. CDR1 SGHTA and CDR2 FQGNSA come from the germline V gene. V shed 0 bases, J shed 1 base, and the junction held 4 bases outside the gene matches. The CDR3 loop spans 17 amino acids. The DNA for the CDR3 is TGTGCCAGCAGCTTAGCGGCTAGCGGGATCGCCAAAAACATTCAGTACTTC. Encoded protein: CASSLAASGIAKNIQYF.

The rearrangement uses TRBV19 and TRBJ2-7; the match to TRBD2 covers 12 bases. Unmatched junction bases numbered 4, after V lost 5 bases and J lost 2 bases. This CDR3 has 15 amino acids. From germline, CDR1 is LNHDA and CDR2 SQIVND (reference sequence). CDR3 DNA: TGTGCCAGTAGTCCCCGGACTAGCGGGGCCTACGAGCAGTACTTC. Its protein product is CASSPRTSGAYEQYF.

This clone turned up a few times. The chain uses TRBV5-1 and TRBJ2-1, with 9 bases fitting TRBD2. The V and J ends lost 3 bases and 7 bases, in that order; junction bases with no gene match: 8. The CDR3 runs 15 residues. CDR1 is SGHRS and CDR2 is YFSETQ in the germline V gene. CDR3 in amino acids: CASSSGREGQNEQFF. The DNA for the CDR3 is TGCGCCAGCAGCTCGGGGCGGGAGGGCCAAAATGAGCAGTTCTTC.

The V and J genes are TRBV14 and TRBJ2-5, with D possibly being TRBD1 (6 bases). The V gene lost 0 bases and the J gene lost 5 bases, with 13 bases spanning the gap. CDR3 length: 15 residues. Germline V gene data show CDR1 as SGHDN and CDR2 as FVKESK. CDR3 nucleotide sequence: TGTGCCAGCAGCCAAGATCTGGGGGCAGGGGAGACCCAGTACTTC. Amino acids: CASSQDLGAGETQYF.

This clone was detected a few times. The rearrangement joins TRBV4-1 to TRBJ1-5; 8 bases are a match to TRBD1. The CDR3 loop spans 15 amino acids. Germline V lookup: CDR1 MGHRA, CDR2 YSYEKL. Trimming took 4 bases from V and 2 from J; bases not matched to a gene: 4. CDR3 in amino acids: CASSRTGLGNQPQHF. For the CDR3, the DNA is TGCGCCAGCAGCCGGACAGGGTTGGGCAATCAGCCCCAGCATTTT.

The V gene is TRBV29-1, the J gene TRBJ2-3; a weak D match, TRBD2 (6 bases). Germline loops: CDR1 SQVTM, CDR2 ANQGSEA. Trimming took 7 bases from V and 2 from J, leaving 13 bases between them. The CDR3 is 13 residues long. The CDR3 nucleotides read TGCAGCGGCAGTATAGCGGTCACAGATACGCAGTATTTT. This sequence encodes CSGSIAVTDTQYF.

The chain couples TRBV30 to TRBJ2-7; TRBD2 might be the D (5 bases). V was shortened by 1 base and J by 0 bases, with 10 bases between the two germline ends. The V gene's germline CDR1 is GTSNPN and CDR2 SVGIG (reference sequence). The CDR3 length is 14 residues. DNA for the CDR3: TGTGCCTGGAGTGGGCCTAGCTACTCCTACGAGCAGTACTTC. This translates into CAWSGPSYSYEQYF.

V usage is TRBV29-1 and J usage is TRBJ1-2; 9 bases agree with TRBD1. V lost 8 bases, J lost 6 bases, and 10 bases stayed unmatched. The CDR3 runs 13 residues. Looked up from germline, CDR1 is SQVTM and CDR2 is ANQGSEA. CDR3 sequence reads: CSSGQGAQNGYTF. DNA of the CDR3: TGCAGCTCGGGACAGGGCGCGCAGAATGGCTACACCTTC. The variable domain in full, with the rest retrieved from reference TRBV29-1 and TRBJ1-2, is SAVISQKPSRDICQRGTSLTIQCQVDSQVTMMFWYRQQPGQSLTLIATANQGSEATYESGFVIDKFPISRPNLTFSTLTVSNMSPEDSSIYLCSSGQGAQNGYTFGSGTRLTVV.

In its sample, this clone was seen a few times. The V gene is TRBV7-2, the J gene TRBJ2-5; 7 bases are a match to TRBD1. Losses at the gene ends were 5 bases for V and 4 bases for J; bases not matched to a gene: 7. CDR1 is SGHTA and CDR2 is FQGNSA in the germline V gene. The CDR3 is 14 residues long. CDR3 residues: CASSQYRGGETQYF. The DNA for the CDR3 is TGTGCCAGCAGCCAATACAGGGGTGGAGAGACCCAGTACTTC.

J is TRBJ2-7 and V is TRBV21-1; TRBD2 reflects the table's D call only, with no check against the DNA. TRBV21-1 represents a pseudogene. This CDR3 region has 17 residues. Written as DNA, the CDR3 is TGTGCCAGCAGCAAGTGTCGAATAGCGGGAGCGTGTAACGAGCAGTACTTC. It translates to CASSKCRIAGACNEQYF.

The sample holds a few counts of this clone. J is TRBJ2-3 and V is TRBV10-3; no clear D. Germline V lookup: CDR1 ENHRY, CDR2 SYGVKD. Trimming cost V 4 bases and J 0 bases, with 8 bases left between them. The length of the CDR3 is 14 residues. In DNA, the CDR3 is TGTGCCATCAGTGGAGCTCTGAGCACAGATACGCAGTATTTT. Amino acids: CAISGALSTDTQYF.

This chain links TRBV7-8 with TRBJ2-2; 8 bases map to TRBD2. Germline V CDR1 and CDR2: SGHVS, FQNEAQ. This CDR3 is built from 16 residues. The J segment lost 5 bases and the V segment lost 5 bases, leaving 10 bases of the junction unmatched. For the CDR3, the DNA is TGTGCCAGCAGCCGGATGGGACTAGGGAGGACCGGGGAGCTGTTTTTT. This encodes CASSRMGLGRTGELFF.

This chain links TRBV9 with TRBJ1-1, with a weak D call TRBD1 (5 bases). The CDR3 spans 17 residues. Trimming stripped 0 bases from V and 0 bases from J, with 15 bases between. Germline V gene sequence: CDR1 SGDLS, CDR2 YYNGEE. The CDR3 loop reads CASSVVALGGMNTEAFF. The CDR3 DNA is TGTGCCAGCAGCGTAGTAGCCCTCGGGGGTATGAACACTGAAGCTTTCTTT.

The V gene is TRBV28, the J gene TRBJ2-6; the D is unclear. CDR3 length: 15 amino acids. Trimming removed 3 bases at V and 0 bases at J, with 6 bases between. Germline loops: CDR1 MDHEN, CDR2 SYDVKM. CDR3 bases: TGTGCCAGCAGTTTTGGGCCCTCTGGGGCCAACGTCCTGACTTTC. It is translated as CASSFGPSGANVLTF.

The CDR3 nucleotides are TGTGCCAGCAGCTTAGATTCCCAGGGGCAGCCCCAGCATTTT. It encodes CASSLDSQGQPQHF. J is TRBJ1-5 and V is TRBV7-9; D might be TRBD1 (6 bases). CDR3 length equals 14 residues. The V end was cut by 1 base, the J end by 7 bases, with 11 bases between. CDR1 and CDR2 from the germline V gene are SEHNR and FQNEAQ (reference sequence).

The DNA of the CDR3 is TGTGCCAGCAGCCCAAGTAGCGGGAGTTACGAGCAGTACTTC. Protein product: CASSPSSGSYEQYF. The chain has TRBV7-3 and TRBJ2-7; the match to TRBD2 covers 9 bases. The CDR3 sequence is 14 residues long. With V trimmed by 5 bases and J by 4 bases, 6 bases remained unmatched. The germline V gene has CDR1 SGHTA and CDR2 FQGTGA.

V and J are TRBV18 and TRBJ2-5; no definite D call. TRBJ2-7 matches the DNA end more closely, so the J call is doubtful. Germline loops: CDR1 KGHSH, CDR2 LQKENI. CDR3 length equals 16 residues. The CDR3 loop reads CASSPLARFRSYEQYF. The CDR3, as DNA: TGTGCCAGCTCACCTCTCGCCCGGTTTCGCTCCTACGAGCAGTACTTC.

The rearrangement joins TRBV28 to TRBJ2-4; 8 bases agree with TRBD1. The CDR3 has 16 amino acids. After removal of 6 bases from V and 0 bases from J, the junction contained 7 bases not matched to a gene. Germline V gene sequence: CDR1 MDHEN, CDR2 SYDVKM. CDR3 residues: CASRNTGGLAKNIQYF. Written as DNA, the CDR3 is TGTGCCAGCAGGAATACAGGGGGACTAGCCAAAAACATTCAGTACTTC. The variable domain in full, with the rest retrieved from reference TRBV28 and TRBJ2-4, is DVKVTQSSRYLVKRTGEKVFLECVQDMDHENMFWYRQDPGLGLRLIYFSYDVKMKEKGDIPEGYSVSREKKERFSLILESASTNQTSMYLCASRNTGGLAKNIQYFGAGTRLSVL.